The following is a T cell receptor (beta chain) sequence with its context. The donors comprised healthy bone marrow donors. Looked up from germline, CDR1 is SGDLS and CDR2 is YYNGEE. The CDR3 totals 15 residues. V was pared by 1 base and J by 0 bases, with 8 bases between. This entry belongs to a study of cytomegalovirus exposure and HLA in healthy donors. As for the study in general: Sequencing of 180 million or so T cells in an earlier analysis found 95 million to 120 million unique TCR beta sequences.

PCR used 60 Vbeta primers and 13 Jbeta primers. The assay was immunoSEQ multiplex PCR, and TCRdb's table has in-frame clones only and misses some. Of around 120,000 clones in the sample, around four fifths were seen once. The clonotype was recovered from a boy aged 5 to 17 in good health and CMV-seronegative. The sequencing sample was made of PBMCs. This rearrangement joins TRBV9 to TRBJ2-1, with D possibly being TRBD2 (5 bases). This CDR3 is CASSVIASSYNEQFF. The CDR3 nucleotides are TGTGCCAGCAGCGTAATAGCGTCCTCCTACAATGAGCAGTTCTTC.